This TCR beta chain was captured in a study of shared clonotypes between healthy human individuals. Turning to the study itself: CD4 naive cells filled three plates per donor, CD4 memory three, CD8 naive two and CD8 memory one. General study points: Naive CD4 clonotype sharing across a handful of donors was 4.5% to 6%.

For every subset, genomic DNA was evenly distributed across several immunoSEQ plates. Study processing details: ImmunoSEQ sequences covered only the junction and lacked quality scores; filtering therefore differed. The data were produced by immunoSEQ multiplex PCR, yet TCRdb's version contains in-frame clones alone and is incomplete. V and J calls plus clone size are reproduced from that table; the DNA served to infer D and trimming. The table includes about 2.4 million clones, 85% to 95% detected once. V lost 4 bases, J lost 0 bases, and 4 bases stayed unmatched. Looked up from germline, CDR1 is LNHDA and CDR2 is SQIVND (reference sequence). This CDR3 contains 15 residues. A word on this clone: What it binds is unknown.

The receptor comes from a young man in good health. The genes are TRBV19 and TRBJ2-3, with 7 positions matching TRBD1. The material sequenced was naive CD4+ T cells sorted from blood. Subset indicated: CD45RA+ positively selected. The CDR3 region has the DNA TGTGCCAGTAGTACCGGACAGGTCAGCACAGATACGCAGTATTTT. Amino acid sequence: CASSTGQVSTDTQYF.